These 13 T cell receptor beta chains came from one sample sequenced in a study of T-cell reconstitution after alpha-beta-depleted transplantation in children. Using unique molecular identifiers, the investigators prepared the TCRbeta library. TCRdb re-called the PCR reads through MiXCR, storing one row per CDR3 protein. Of 500,000 to 600,000 distinct CDR3 sequences in the sample, about 16% were seen once. The sequences come from PBMCs from the stem cell graft donor, collected from the stem cell graft. The receptor source for this set is a human donor who donated a stem cell graft to a child with acute lymphoblastic leukemia.

This clonotype was seen a handful of times. The chain joins TRBV29-1 to TRBJ2-5, with 12 bases lining up with TRBD1. Germline loops: CDR1 SQVTM, CDR2 ANQGSEA. The CDR3 has 19 residues. J lost 2 bases, V lost 7 bases, and 20 bases had no gene match. CDR3 nucleotide sequence: TGCAGCGCCACTTCCGGGACAGGGGGCCCAAGCGGGCGTCAAGAGACCCAGTACTTC. It is translated as CSATSGTGGPSGRQETQYF.

V gene TRBV12-3 or TRBV12-4 combines with J gene TRBJ2-2; D is unclear. V lost 6 bases, J lost 4 bases, and 9 bases lay in between. This CDR3 contains 13 residues. CDR3 in DNA: TGTGCCAGCAGCCGGACGGGCACCGGGGAGCTGTTTTTT. It translates to CASSRTGTGELFF.

This clonotype was counted between two and nine times. The J gene is TRBJ1-2, the V gene TRBV7-9; no clear D. V dropped 5 bases and J dropped 3 bases, with 10 bases sitting between them. The CDR3 loop spans 13 amino acids. CDR1 is SEHNR and CDR2 is FQNEAQ in the germline V gene (reference sequence). CDR3 nucleotides: TGTGCCAGCAGCGCTGGTCAGCACTATGGCTACACCTTC. The encoded protein is CASSAGQHYGYTF.

The chain employs TRBV11-2 and TRBJ2-2; D is undetermined. The germline V gene encodes CDR1 SGHAT and CDR2 FQNNGV. With 0 bases removed from V and 2 bases from J, the gap between germline ends came to 13 bases. The CDR3 length is 17 residues. CDR3 DNA: TGTGCCAGCAGCTTAGAAGCCAGAGAGGATAACACCGGGGAGCTGTTTTTT. This encodes CASSLEAREDNTGELFF. Variable domain in full (rest from reference TRBV11-2 and TRBJ2-2): EAGVAQSPRYKIIEKRQSVAFWCNPISGHATLYWYQQILGQGPKLLIQFQNNGVVDDSQLPKDRFSAERLKGVDSTLKIQPAKLEDSAVYLCASSLEAREDNTGELFFGEGSRLTVL.

The chain employs TRBV27 and TRBJ1-2, with 8 bases matching TRBD1. The CDR3 consists of 17 residues. Losses at the gene ends were 4 bases for V and 7 bases for J; bases not matched to a gene: 17. Germline lookup yields CDR1 MNHEY and CDR2 SMNVEV (reference sequence). CDR3: CASSSAGTGPGSCGYTF. The CDR3, as DNA: TGTGCCAGCAGTTCAGCCGGGACAGGCCCAGGGAGCTGTGGCTACACCTTC.

In its sample, this clonotype was seen many times. The rearrangement uses TRBV29-1 and TRBJ1-2; D is uncertain. This CDR3 contains 11 residues. Trimming left V 4 bases short and J 3 bases short, with 6 bases between. CDR1 SQVTM and CDR2 ANQGSEA come from the germline V gene. As DNA, the CDR3 is TGCAGCGTTGCTACCGACTATGGCTACACCTTC. It yields the protein CSVATDYGYTF.

The sample holds a few counts of this clonotype. The chain joins TRBV5-6 to TRBJ1-2; the match to TRBD1 covers 10 bases. The CDR3 extends over 14 amino acids. Germline CDR1 is SGHDT and CDR2 is YYEEEE. J lost 5 bases, V lost 6 bases, and 7 bases had no gene match. The CDR3: CASTPGQGTYGYTF. CDR3 sequence (DNA): TGTGCCAGCACCCCGGGACAGGGGACTTATGGCTACACCTTC.

This clonotype came up a few times. The chain has TRBV6-5 and TRBJ2-7; D remains ambiguous. Trimming took off 0 bases at V and 5 bases at J, with 8 bases between the two ends. This CDR3 is built from 13 residues. Per germline, CDR1 MNHEY and CDR2 SVGAGI. The CDR3 loop is CASSYSQVNEQYF. CDR3 sequence (DNA): TGTGCCAGCAGTTACTCCCAGGTTAACGAGCAGTACTTC.

The chain couples TRBV15 to TRBJ2-1, with D unresolved. The V end was cut by 0 bases, the J end by 9 bases, with 21 bases between. Germline assignment: CDR1 LNHNV and CDR2 YYDKDF (reference sequence). The CDR3 runs 17 residues. The CDR3 region has the DNA TGTGCCACCAGCAGAGATCATCCGGCTAGTTGGTGGGTTGAGCAGTTCTTC. Translation gives CATSRDHPASWWVEQFF. Complete variable domain (other parts from reference TRBV15 and TRBJ2-1): DAMVIQNPRYQVTQFGKPVTLSCSQTLNHNVMYWYQQKSSQAPKLLFHYYDKDFNNEADTPDNFQSRRPNTSFCFLDIRSPGLGDTAMYLCATSRDHPASWWVEQFFGPGTRLTVL.

In its sample, this clonotype was seen once. Here the CDR3 reads CASPRPAAVYEQYF. CDR3 sequence (DNA): TGTGCCAGCCCCAGGCCAGCGGCAGTATACGAGCAGTACTTC. This chain connects TRBV27 to TRBJ2-7, with D possibly matching TRBD2 (5 bases). V lost 8 bases to trimming and J lost 4 bases, with 18 bases between them. Germline values: CDR1 MNHEY, CDR2 SMNVEV (reference sequence). The CDR3 contains 14 residues.

The chain employs TRBV18 and TRBJ2-1; 12 bases agree with TRBD1. Germline loops: CDR1 KGHSH, CDR2 LQKENI. CDR3 length: 16 residues. The V and J ends lost 3 bases and 6 bases, in that order; junction bases with no gene match: 6. The CDR3 loop reads CASSPQGQGAGNEQFF. CDR3 bases: TGTGCCAGCTCACCCCAGGGACAGGGGGCAGGCAATGAGCAGTTCTTC. Complete variable domain (other parts from reference TRBV18 and TRBJ2-1): NAGVMQNPRHLVRRRGQEARLRCSPMKGHSHVYWYRQLPEEGLKFMVYLQKENIIDESGMPKERFSAEFPKEGPSILRIQQVVRGDSAAYFCASSPQGQGAGNEQFFGPGTRLTVL.

The chain's CDR3 is CASIKNTEAFF. CDR3 bases: TGTGCCAGCATAAAGAACACTGAAGCTTTCTTT. V is TRBV27 and J is TRBJ1-1, with D unclear. The CDR3 sequence is 11 residues long. The V gene lost 7 bases and the J gene lost 1 base, with 4 bases spanning the gap. Germline loops: CDR1 MNHEY, CDR2 SMNVEV (reference sequence).

CDR3 in amino acids: CASSPPSGWPGEQYF. The CDR3 DNA is TGTGCCAGCAGCCCCCCTAGCGGGTGGCCGGGGGAGCAGTACTTC. The chain joins TRBV7-9 to TRBJ2-7, with TRBD2 matching 8 bases. Losses at the gene ends were 5 bases for V and 7 bases for J; bases not matched to a gene: 13. Germline CDR1 SEHNR, CDR2 FQNEAQ (reference sequence). The CDR3 sequence is 15 residues long.